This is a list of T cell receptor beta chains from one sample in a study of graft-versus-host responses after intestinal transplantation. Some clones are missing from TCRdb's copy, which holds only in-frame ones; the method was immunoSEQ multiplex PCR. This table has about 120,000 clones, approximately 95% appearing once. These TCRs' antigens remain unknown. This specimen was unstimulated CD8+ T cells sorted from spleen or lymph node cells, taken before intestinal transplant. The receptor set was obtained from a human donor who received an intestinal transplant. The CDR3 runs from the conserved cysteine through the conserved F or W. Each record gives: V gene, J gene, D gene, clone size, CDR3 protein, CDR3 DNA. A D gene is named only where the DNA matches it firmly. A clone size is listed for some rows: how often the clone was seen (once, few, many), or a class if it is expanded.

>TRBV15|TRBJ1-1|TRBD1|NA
CASGGTENTEAFF
TGTGCCTCTGGCGGGACAGAAAACACTGAAGCTTTCTTT
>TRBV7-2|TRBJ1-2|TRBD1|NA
CASSLVPGGRGYTF
TGTGCCAGCAGCTTAGTTCCAGGGGGTAGAGGCTACACCTTC
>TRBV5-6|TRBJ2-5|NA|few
CASSLDGGRETQYF
TGTGCCAGCAGCTTGGATGGGGGGAGGGAGACCCAGTACTTC
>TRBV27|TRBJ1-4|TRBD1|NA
CASSSLGARGQINEKLFF
TGTGCCAGCAGTTCCCTCGGGGCGAGGGGGCAGATTAATGAAAAACTGTTTTTT
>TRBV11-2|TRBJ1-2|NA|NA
CASSPGYSSYGYTF
TGTGCCAGCAGCCCCGGGTACAGCTCATATGGCTACACCTTC
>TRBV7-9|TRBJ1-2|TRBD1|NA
CASSLPGGVGYTF
TGTGCCAGCAGCCTCCCAGGGGGGGTCGGCTACACCTTC
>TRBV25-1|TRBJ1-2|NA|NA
CASSETNTGDYGYTF
TGTGCCAGCAGTGAGACAAATACAGGAGACTATGGCTACACCTTC
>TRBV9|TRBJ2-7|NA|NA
CASSPAGQNYEQYF
TGTGCCAGCAGCCCGGCCGGACAGAACTACGAGCAGTACTTC
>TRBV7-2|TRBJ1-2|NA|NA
CASSLVPGMYYGYTF
TGTGCCAGCAGCTTAGTCCCAGGGATGTACTATGGCTACACCTTC
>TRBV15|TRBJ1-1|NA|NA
CATSIDRNTEAFF
TGTGCCACCAGCATCGACAGGAACACTGAAGCTTTCTTT
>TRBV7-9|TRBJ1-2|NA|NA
CASSLALEGGNNYGYTF
TGTGCCAGCAGCTTAGCGCTTGAAGGGGGAAACAACTATGGCTACACCTTC
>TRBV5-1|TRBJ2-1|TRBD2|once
CASSLVSGRGYEQFF
TGCGCCAGCAGCTTGGTTAGCGGGAGGGGTTATGAGCAGTTCTTC
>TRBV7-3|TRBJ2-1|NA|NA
CASSLGVGAYNEQFF
TGTGCCAGCAGCTTAGGGGTGGGGGCCTACAATGAGCAGTTCTTC
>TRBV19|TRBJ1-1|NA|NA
CASSIAMNTEAFF
TGTGCCAGTAGTATTGCGATGAACACTGAAGCTTTCTTT
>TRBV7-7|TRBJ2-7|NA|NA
CASSPGTGSYEQYF
TGTGCTAGCAGCCCTGGGACGGGTTCCTACGAGCAGTACTTC
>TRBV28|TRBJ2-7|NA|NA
CASSPAPYEQYF
TGTGCCAGCAGTCCTGCCCCATACGAGCAGTACTTC
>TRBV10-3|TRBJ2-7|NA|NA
CAIRGGGTGSYEQYF
TGTGCCATCCGTGGAGGCGGGACGGGCTCCTACGAGCAGTACTTC
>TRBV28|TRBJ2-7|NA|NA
CASSFGGGLTTLAYEQYF
TGTGCCAGCAGTTTCGGAGGGGGGCTCACAACCTTGGCCTACGAGCAGTACTTC
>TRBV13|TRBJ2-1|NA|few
CASKDSSGFGSYNEQFF
TGTGCCAGCAAAGATTCCTCAGGGTTCGGCTCCTACAATGAGCAGTTCTTC
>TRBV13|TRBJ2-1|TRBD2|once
CASSQAGPSYNEQFF
TGTGCCAGCAGCCAAGCGGGACCCTCCTACAATGAGCAGTTCTTC
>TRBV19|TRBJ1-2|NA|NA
CASDGSYYGYTF
TGTGCCAGTGATGGGTCTTACTATGGCTACACCTTC
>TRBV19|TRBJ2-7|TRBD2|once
CASSIVLAVTYEQYF
TGTGCCAGTAGTATAGTACTAGCGGTGACCTACGAGCAGTACTTC
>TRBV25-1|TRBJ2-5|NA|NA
CASSDGTQYF
TGTGCCAGCAGTGACGGGACCCAGTACTTC
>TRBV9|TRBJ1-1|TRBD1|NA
CASSAGPGGTEAFF
TGTGCCAGCAGCGCGGGACCAGGGGGCACTGAAGCTTTCTTT
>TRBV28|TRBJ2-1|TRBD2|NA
CASSLALAGLRNNEQFF
TGTGCCAGCAGTTTAGCGCTAGCGGGACTTAGAAACAATGAGCAGTTCTTC
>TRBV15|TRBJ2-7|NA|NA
CATRNDGTSSYEQYF
TGTGCCACCCGAAACGACGGGACTTCCTCCTACGAGCAGTACTTC
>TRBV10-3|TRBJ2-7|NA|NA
CATTDGGDEQYF
TGTGCCACCACTGATGGGGGAGACGAGCAGTACTTC
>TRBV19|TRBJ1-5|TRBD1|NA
CASSIGVQGSRQPQHF
TGTGCCAGTAGTATAGGAGTACAGGGGAGCAGGCAGCCCCAGCATTTT
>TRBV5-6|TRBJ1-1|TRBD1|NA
CASSAEIGQGSRGRAEAFF
TGTGCCAGCAGCGCCGAAATCGGACAGGGCTCCCGTGGCCGCGCTGAAGCTTTCTTT
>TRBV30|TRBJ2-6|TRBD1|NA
CAWATGAGANVLTF
TGTGCCTGGGCCACAGGGGCTGGGGCCAACGTCCTGACTTTC
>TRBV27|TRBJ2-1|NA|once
CASSWGSYNEQFF
TGTGCCAGCAGTTGGGGGTCCTACAATGAGCAGTTCTTC
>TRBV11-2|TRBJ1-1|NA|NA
CASSLGPNTEAFF
TGTGCCAGCAGCTTAGGGCCGAACACTGAAGCTTTCTTT